This T cell receptor beta chain emerged from a study of T cells in Graves' hyperthyroidism and ophthalmopathy. Study results and limitations: In the analysis, a 13 V-J model separated ophthalmopathy from stable hyperthyroidism.

It was RNA transcripts that yielded the amplified TCR beta CDR3 regions. Primed by the HTBI set, a first-round RT-PCR was run on the TCR CDR3. TCRdb used MiXCR to reprocess the multiplex PCR reads, holding one entry per CDR3 protein. This table holds about 95,000 distinct CDR3 sequences, 35% to 50% found once. Remarks on this clonotype: Its antigen is still unknown.

For Graves' hyperthyroidism to be stable, ophthalmopathy could not progress within 18 months. Hyperthyroidism was newly diagnosed in patients aged 18 to 65 (duration under 2 months). Reasons for excluding patients were uncontrolled infection, other autoimmune disease, pregnancy or lactation. Material for sequencing was peripheral blood or thyroid tissue (not recorded which). This sequence was found in a woman aged 25 to 39 with Graves' hyperthyroidism.

The CDR3 region has the DNA TGTGCCAGCAGCTTTCGGACGGGGGGCCAGCCCCAGCATTTT. This encodes CASSFRTGGQPQHF. V gene TRBV5-5 combines with J gene TRBJ1-5, with D maybe TRBD1 (6 bases). The V end lost 2 bases, the J end lost 7 bases, and 13 bases lay between the germline ends. This CDR3 has 14 residues. Germline V gene lookup returns CDR1 SGHKS and CDR2 YYEKEE (reference sequence).